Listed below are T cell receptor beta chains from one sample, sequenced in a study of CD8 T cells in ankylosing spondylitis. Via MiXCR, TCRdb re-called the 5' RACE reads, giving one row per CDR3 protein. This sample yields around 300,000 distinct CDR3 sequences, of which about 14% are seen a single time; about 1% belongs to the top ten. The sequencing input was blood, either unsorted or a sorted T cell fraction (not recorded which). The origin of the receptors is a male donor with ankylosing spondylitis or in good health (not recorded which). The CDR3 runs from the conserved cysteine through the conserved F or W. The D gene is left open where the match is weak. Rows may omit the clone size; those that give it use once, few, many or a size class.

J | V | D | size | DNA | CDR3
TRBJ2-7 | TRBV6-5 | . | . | TGTGCCAGCAGTAACAACAGGGCGGGCTACGAGCAGTACTTC | CASSNNRAGYEQYF
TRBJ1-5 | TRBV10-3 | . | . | TGTGCCATCACCAGGGAATATAGCAATCAGCCCCAGCATTTT | CAITREYSNQPQHF
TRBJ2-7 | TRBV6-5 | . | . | TGTGCCAGCAGCTCTCCAGCAAGCTCCTACGAGCAGTACTTC | CASSSPASSYEQYF
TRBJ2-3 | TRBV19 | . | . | TGTGCCAGTAGTATGAGGGAAAATGGAGCAGATACGCAGTATTTT | CASSMRENGADTQYF
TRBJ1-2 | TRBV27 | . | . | TGTGCCAGCAGTACGACAGGAGGGCGCTATGGCTACACCTTC | CASSTTGGRYGYTF
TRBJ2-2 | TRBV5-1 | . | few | TGCGCCAGCAGCTTGAAAAAAGGGAACACCGGGGAGCTGTTTTTT | CASSLKKGNTGELFF
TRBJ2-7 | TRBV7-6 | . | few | TGTGCCAGCAGCTTATCCCCGGAGCGCACCTACGAGCAGTACTTC | CASSLSPERTYEQYF
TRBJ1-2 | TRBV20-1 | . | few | TGCAGTGCTAGTTTGAACAGAATGCGTGCGGATGGCTACACCTTC | CSASLNRMRADGYTF
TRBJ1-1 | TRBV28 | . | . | TGTGCCAGCAGTTCGGGGTACACTGAAGCTTTCTTT | CASSSGYTEAFF
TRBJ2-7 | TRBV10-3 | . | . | TGTGCCATCAGCGGGGGAGGCGAGCAGTACTTC | CAISGGGEQYF
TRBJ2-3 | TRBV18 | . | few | TGTGCCAGCTCACCATCCGAGGCAGATACGCAGTATTTT | CASSPSEADTQYF
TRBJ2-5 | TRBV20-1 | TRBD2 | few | TGCAGTGCGACTTCGAGCGGGAGGGGAGAGACCCAGTACTTC | CSATSSGRGETQYF
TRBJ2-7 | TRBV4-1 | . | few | TGCGCCAGCAGCCAAGACGGGGTAGCCTACGAGCAGTACTTC | CASSQDGVAYEQYF
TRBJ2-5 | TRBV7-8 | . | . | TGTGCCAGCAGCGCGACCCGGACGGACCGAGAGACCCAGTACTTC | CASSATRTDRETQYF
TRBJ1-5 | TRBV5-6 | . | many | TGTGCCAGCAGCTTGGGTATCAATCAGCCCCAGCATTTT | CASSLGINQPQHF
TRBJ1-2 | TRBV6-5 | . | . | TGTGCCAGCAGTTACCGTGACAGGTGGGGAAACTATGGCTACACCTTC | CASSYRDRWGNYGYTF
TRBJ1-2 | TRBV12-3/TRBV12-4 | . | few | TGTGCCAGCAGTTCCGTCCCCCGGGGGGTAGGCTATGGCTACACCTTC | CASSSVPRGVGYGYTF
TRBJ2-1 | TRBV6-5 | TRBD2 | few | TGTGCCAGCAGTTCCGGGACTAGCGGGAGCCTTGAGCAGTTCTTC | CASSSGTSGSLEQFF
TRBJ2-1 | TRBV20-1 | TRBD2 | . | TGCAGTGCCCCCAAAGGCGGGGGGGCCAGTGAGCAGTTCTTC | CSAPKGGGASEQFF
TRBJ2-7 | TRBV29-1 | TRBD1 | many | TGCAGCGTTGGCAGGGGGCAAGCGCAGTACTTC | CSVGRGQAQYF
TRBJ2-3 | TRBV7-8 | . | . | TGTGCCAGTGGGGTTTACCCCACAGATACGCAGTATTTT | CASGVYPTDTQYF
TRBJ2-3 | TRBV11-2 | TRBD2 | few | TGTGCCAGCACCCCAGGGACTAACCCGTCAGATACGCAGTATTTT | CASTPGTNPSDTQYF
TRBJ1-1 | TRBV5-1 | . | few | TGCGCCAGCAGATTGGGGGGGCGGGCTGAAGCTTTCTTT | CASRLGGRAEAFF
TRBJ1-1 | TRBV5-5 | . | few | TGTGCCAGCAGCCCGGGGGTGGCGGGGATGAACACTGAAGCTTTCTTT | CASSPGVAGMNTEAFF
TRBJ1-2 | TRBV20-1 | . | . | TGCAGTGCTCCCGACAGCCGCTATGGCTACACCTTC | CSAPDSRYGYTF
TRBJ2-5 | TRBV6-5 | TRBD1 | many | TGTGCCAGCAGTTCCTGGGACAGGGTGGAGACCCAGTACTTC | CASSSWDRVETQYF
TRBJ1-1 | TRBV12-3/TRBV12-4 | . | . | TGTGCCAGCACCCCCGCCCATGCAGCTTTCTTT | CASTPAHAAFF
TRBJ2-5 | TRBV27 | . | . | TGTGCCAGCATCCAAACAAGGGGGTCCTTAACCCAGTACTTC | CASIQTRGSLTQYF
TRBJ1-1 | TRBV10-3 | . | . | TGTGCCATCAGTGAGTCGGCAGAATACACTGAAGCTTTCTTT | CAISESAEYTEAFF
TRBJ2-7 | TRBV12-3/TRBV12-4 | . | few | TGTGCCAGCAGTTTAGGAAGCGGCCACGTTCACTTC | CASSLGSGHVHF
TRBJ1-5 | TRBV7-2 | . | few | TGTGCCAGCAGCTCATCGGTCGGGGATCAGCCCCAGCATTTT | CASSSSVGDQPQHF
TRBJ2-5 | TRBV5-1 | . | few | TGCGCCAGCAGGAACCAGGGGATAGAGACCCAGTACTTC | CASRNQGIETQYF
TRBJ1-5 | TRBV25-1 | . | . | TGTGCCAGCAGTGAGTGGTCAGAGAATCAGCCCCAGCATTTT | CASSEWSENQPQHF
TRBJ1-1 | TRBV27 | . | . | TGTGCCAGCAGTTTATTTGGGGGAAGCGAAGCTTTCTTT | CASSLFGGSEAFF
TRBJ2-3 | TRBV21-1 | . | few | TGTGCCAGCAGCAGGATTCGGGACAGAAGCACAGATACGCAGTATTTT | CASSRIRDRSTDTQYF
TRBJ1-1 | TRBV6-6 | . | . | TGTGCCACCTTAAAGGGGGGGGACACTGAAGCTTTCTTT | CATLKGGDTEAFF
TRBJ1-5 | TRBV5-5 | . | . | TGTGCCAGCAGCTTGGAGGTGGGGAACAATCAGCCCCAGCATTTT | CASSLEVGNNQPQHF
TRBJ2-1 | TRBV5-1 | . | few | TGCGCCAGCAGTATTGCGGGGTCCGGCAATGAGCAGTTCTTC | CASSIAGSGNEQFF
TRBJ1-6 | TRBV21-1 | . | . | TGTGCCAGCAGGGATGGGGCCCGTAATTCACCTCTCCACTTT | CASRDGARNSPLHF